This passage covers 10 T cell receptor beta chains from one sample sequenced in a study of blood T cell repertoires in COVID-19. Data came from immunoSEQ multiplex PCR; TCRdb stores just in-frame clones and leaves some out. The table includes 100,000 to 120,000 clones, 87% detected once. Sequencing was carried out using peripheral blood. The origin of the receptors is a human donor in a cohort sampled during active COVID-19.

The chain employs TRBV27 and TRBJ2-1; D is perhaps TRBD1 (6 bases). V dropped 8 bases and J dropped 3 bases, with 11 bases sitting between them. The CDR3 loop spans 13 amino acids. Per the germline V gene, CDR1 is MNHEY and CDR2 is SMNVEV (reference sequence). The CDR3 spells CASEDRIYNEQFF. The CDR3 DNA reads as TGTGCCAGCGAAGACAGGATCTACAATGAGCAGTTCTTC.

V usage is TRBV6-5 and J usage is TRBJ1-2; 8 bases are shared with TRBD1. The J segment lost 3 bases and the V segment lost 6 bases, leaving 3 bases of the junction unmatched. Per germline, CDR1 MNHEY and CDR2 SVGAGI. CDR3 size: 13 residues. The DNA for the CDR3 is TGTGCCAGCAGCCCAGGGGGCGACTATGGCTACACCTTC. Translating gives CASSPGGDYGYTF.

This clone was detected only once. This chain's CDR3 is CASSYEFRSGNTIYF. CDR3 bases: TGTGCCAGCAGTTATGAGTTCCGCTCTGGAAACACCATATATTTT. The chain carries TRBV6-5 and TRBJ1-3; no reliable D call. This CDR3 contains 15 residues. CDR1 and CDR2 (germline): MNHEY, SVGAGI. The V and J ends lost 3 bases and 0 bases respectively, with 9 bases between them.

The rearrangement joins TRBV7-2 to TRBJ2-1, with no clear D. This CDR3 has 16 residues. Trimming removed 0 bases from V and 2 bases from J, with 11 bases in between. Germline V gene data show CDR1 as SGHTA and CDR2 as FQGNSA. CDR3: CASSLAFLEAYNEQFF. In DNA, the CDR3 is TGTGCCAGCAGCTTAGCTTTTCTCGAGGCCTACAATGAGCAGTTCTTC.

In its sample, this clone was seen once. The chain employs TRBV4-3 and TRBJ1-5; TRBD1 aligns across 8 bases. J was trimmed by 1 base and V by 4 bases; bases with no gene match: 6. CDR1 LGHNA and CDR2 YSLEER come from the germline V gene. CDR3 length equals 16 residues. CDR3 protein: CASSPGTGRSNQPQHF. The CDR3 nucleotides are TGCGCCAGCAGCCCTGGGACAGGTAGGAGCAATCAGCCCCAGCATTTT.

The CDR3 here is CASSHMARPQYF. CDR3 in DNA: TGCGCCAGCAGTCACATGGCGCGGCCGCAGTACTTC. V is TRBV23-1 and J is TRBJ2-7; D unclear. TRBV23-1 is noted as an ORF with a role that remains uncertain. Between the trimmed V and J ends, which lost 3 bases and 9 bases, there was a span of 12 bases. The CDR3 has 12 amino acids.

In this sample, this clone turned up once. The chain employs TRBV13 and TRBJ2-1; 7 bases are shared with TRBD1. The CDR3 has 15 amino acids. Germline loops: CDR1 PRHDT, CDR2 FYEKMQ (reference sequence). V trimming: 5 bases; J trimming: 5 bases; junction bases outside the gene matches: 9. The CDR3 sequence is CASSLDRAPNNEQFF. The CDR3 DNA is TGTGCCAGCAGCCTAGACAGGGCCCCGAACAATGAGCAGTTCTTC. The full variable domain, completed using reference TRBV13 and TRBJ2-1, is AAGVIQSPRHLIKEKRETATLKCYPIPRHDTVYWYQQGPGQDPQFLISFYEKMQSDKGSIPDRFSAQQFSDYHSELNMSSLELGDSALYFCASSLDRAPNNEQFFGPGTRLTVL.

A single count supports this clone. This chain joins TRBV12-5 and TRBJ2-3, with D uncertain. CDR3 length: 13 amino acids. V was clipped by 8 bases and J by 4 bases, with 13 bases between them. CDR1 and CDR2 (germline): LGHNT, FRNRAP. The CDR3 nucleotides are TGTGCTAGTAGCCTCCCCGGGTCAGATACGCAGTATTTT. Encoded protein: CASSLPGSDTQYF.

The chain carries TRBV13 and TRBJ2-1, with D maybe TRBD1 (6 bases). Germline CDR1 is PRHDT and CDR2 is FYEKMQ (reference sequence). The CDR3 has 16 amino acids. The V end lost 6 bases, the J end lost 7 bases, and 22 bases lay between the germline ends. As DNA, the CDR3 is TGTGCCAGCAGGGAAAAAACAGGGAGTCGGTTGAATGAGCAGTTCTTC. This translates into CASREKTGSRLNEQFF.

The chain has TRBV4-2 and TRBJ2-1; TRBD2 agrees at 11 bases. V dropped 1 base and J dropped 15; count of bases not matched to a gene: 17. This CDR3 is built from 17 residues. Germline CDR1 LGHNA, CDR2 YNFKEQ. The CDR3 region is CASSQATLSGRAREGFF. CDR3 nucleotide sequence: TGTGCCAGCAGCCAAGCCACACTTAGCGGGAGGGCTCGCGAGGGGTTCTTC.